These 30 T cell receptor beta chains were all obtained from the same sample, sequenced in a study of cytotoxic CD8 clonotypes in ibrutinib-treated CLL. Sequenced by immunoSEQ multiplex PCR; TCRdb stores in-frame clones only, minus some. The sample includes about 140,000 clones, 76% of them seen just once. Sequencing was performed on PBMCs, taken after 24 months of ibrutinib treatment. The receptors were gathered from a human donor with chronic lymphocytic leukemia.

This chain joins TRBV29-1 and TRBJ1-2; 8 bases agree with TRBD1. The CDR3 is 12 residues long. Trimming at V came to 7 bases and at J to 8 bases, leaving 9 bases not matched to a gene. CDR1 is SQVTM, CDR2 ANQGSEA, per germline. The CDR3 reads CSASGGAGGYTF. The CDR3 nucleotides read TGCAGCGCATCAGGGGGCGCGGGGGGCTACACCTTC.

This rearrangement joins TRBV7-2 to TRBJ2-2; 7 bases match TRBD1. J gave up 0 bases and V 5 bases, and 6 bases lay outside the gene matches. CDR1 is SGHTA and CDR2 is FQGNSA in the germline V gene. CDR3 length: 16 amino acids. CDR3 bases: TGTGCCAGCAGCCCAGGGGGACAAGCGAACACCGGGGAGCTGTTTTTT. Translation gives CASSPGGQANTGELFF. The full variable domain, in which reference TRBV7-2 and TRBJ2-2 provide the parts outside the CDR3, is GAGVSQSPSNKVTEKGKDVELRCDPISGHTALYWYRQSLGQGLEFLIYFQGNSAPDKSGLPSDRFSAERTGGSVSTLTIQRTQQEDSAVYLCASSPGGQANTGELFFGEGSRLTVL.

This clone was seen once. The chain links TRBV6-1 to TRBJ1-6; D is undetermined. This CDR3 contains 15 residues. Germline V gene sequence: CDR1 MNHNS, CDR2 SASEGT. The V end lost 1 base, the J end lost 8 bases, and 12 bases lay between the germline ends. CDR3 protein: CASSEGTAMYSPLHF. In nucleotides, the CDR3 is TGTGCCAGCAGTGAAGGCACGGCCATGTATTCACCCCTCCACTTT.

This clone was counted once. This rearrangement joins TRBV30 to TRBJ2-5; 8 nucleotides line up with TRBD1. Germline lookup yields CDR1 GTSNPN and CDR2 SVGIG (reference sequence). V lost 5 bases to trimming and J lost 5 bases; unmatched junction nucleotides: 10. The CDR3 has 14 amino acids. The CDR3 DNA follows: TGTGCCTGGGCTGCGGACAGGGCGAGTGAGACCCAGTACTTC. Its protein product is CAWAADRASETQYF.

A few counts support this clone. V gene TRBV30 combines with J gene TRBJ1-3, with D possibly being TRBD1 (5 bases). The CDR3 sequence is 12 residues long. Trimming pared 5 bases from V and 0 bases from J, leaving 5 bases between. The V gene's germline CDR1 is GTSNPN and CDR2 SVGIG (reference sequence). CDR3 region: CAWGGSGNTIYF. The CDR3 region has the DNA TGTGCCTGGGGGGGCTCTGGAAACACCATATATTTT.

In this sample, this clone turned up once. V usage is TRBV5-6 and J usage is TRBJ1-1; maybe TRBD1 (6 bases). The V gene lost 3 bases and the J gene lost 5 bases, with 17 bases spanning the gap. The CDR3 sequence is 15 residues long. Germline V lookup: CDR1 SGHDT, CDR2 YYEEEE. CDR3: CASSSSHRERTEAFF. Here the CDR3 DNA reads TGTGCCAGCAGCTCCTCACACAGGGAGCGGACTGAAGCTTTCTTT.

This clone appeared once. The chain joins TRBV4-1 to TRBJ1-2; 8 nucleotides line up with TRBD1. Losses at the gene ends were 3 bases for V and 8 bases for J; bases not matched to a gene: 5. This CDR3 is 13 amino acids long. Germline values: CDR1 MGHRA, CDR2 YSYEKL. The CDR3 sequence is CASSQGRGLGYTF. The CDR3, as DNA: TGCGCCAGCAGCCAGGGCAGGGGGCTGGGCTACACCTTC.

This clone was recorded at least ten times. The V and J genes are TRBV11-3 and TRBJ2-2; D is possibly TRBD1 (6 bases). This CDR3 has 15 amino acids. Germline V gene lookup returns CDR1 SGHNT and CDR2 YENEEA. Between the trimmed V and J ends, which lost 5 bases and 1 base, there was a span of 11 bases. This CDR3 is CASSPGTRNTGELFF. The DNA for the CDR3 is TGTGCCAGCAGCCCCGGGACAAGGAACACCGGGGAGCTGTTTTTT.

CDR3 sequence (DNA): TGTGCCAGTAGCCGAGGACAGGCCCGGGGCACCGGGGAGCTGTTTTTT. It encodes CASSRGQARGTGELFF. The chain carries TRBV19 and TRBJ2-2; 7 bases are shared with TRBD1. CDR3 size: 16 residues. CDR1 is LNHDA, CDR2 SQIVND, per germline (reference sequence). The trim removed 6 bases at V and 4 bases at J, leaving 11 bases unmatched. The whole variable domain, remainder taken from reference TRBV19 and TRBJ2-2, is DGGITQSPKYLFRKEGQNVTLSCEQNLNHDAMYWYRQDPGQGLRLIYYSQIVNDFQKGDIAEGYSVSREKKESFPLTVTSAQKNPTAFYLCASSRGQARGTGELFFGEGSRLTVL.

The chain has TRBV5-1 and TRBJ1-2, with TRBD1 identical over 7 bases. The junction had 9 bases not matched to a gene; V was cut back by 2 bases and J by 8 bases. The CDR3 loop spans 14 amino acids. Germline assignment: CDR1 SGHRS and CDR2 YFSETQ. CDR3 DNA: TGCGCCAGCAGCTTAGGGACCACAGGGGCCGGCTACACCTTC. This translates into CASSLGTTGAGYTF.

V usage is TRBV15 and J usage is TRBJ2-3; D not certain. CDR3 length: 13 residues. Looked up from germline, CDR1 is LNHNV and CDR2 is YYDKDF (reference sequence). The V end was cut by 0 bases, the J end by 6 bases, with 7 bases between. The CDR3 loop reads CATSRDGVDTQYF. The CDR3, as DNA: TGTGCCACCAGCAGAGATGGGGTCGATACGCAGTATTTT.

The chain uses TRBV10-3 and TRBJ2-7; 13 bases align to TRBD2. The germline gives CDR1 ENHRY, CDR2 SYGVKD. The CDR3 runs to 15 residues. The V and J ends lost 8 bases and 7 bases, in that order; junction bases with no gene match: 11. DNA for the CDR3: TGTGCCATCGGACAGGGACTAGCGGGGTCGTTTGAGCAGTACTTC. It specifies CAIGQGLAGSFEQYF.

The rearrangement uses TRBV19 and TRBJ2-5; 10 nucleotides line up with TRBD2. The V gene's germline CDR1 is LNHDA and CDR2 SQIVND (reference sequence). This CDR3 has 15 amino acids. J lost 5 bases, V lost 5 bases, and 8 bases had no gene match. The CDR3 nucleotides read TGTGCCAGTAGTCCGGTAGCGGGAGGTTGGGAGACCCAGTACTTC. Amino acid sequence: CASSPVAGGWETQYF.

The chain links TRBV11-2 to TRBJ1-1; TRBD1 might be the D (5 bases). The ends were cut back, 0 bases at V and 10 bases at J, with 15 bases in the middle. The CDR3 has 14 amino acids. CDR1 is SGHAT, CDR2 FQNNGV, per germline. CDR3 amino acids: CASSLDAEGRRAFF. The CDR3 DNA reads TGTGCCAGCAGCTTAGATGCGGAGGGGCGGAGAGCTTTCTTT.

The chain recombines TRBV7-2 with TRBJ2-3; 8 bases are a match to TRBD2. V lost 6 bases and J lost 9; bases outside the gene matches: 14. CDR1 is SGHTA and CDR2 is FQGNSA in the germline V gene. The CDR3 loop spans 15 amino acids. The CDR3 DNA reads TGTGCCAGCAGGCCCCCCGGGGGGGGCGGGGGGACGCAGTATTTT. It codes for CASRPPGGGGGTQYF.

CDR3 sequence: CASSSEGAGELFF. CDR3 nucleotides: TGTGCCAGCAGTTCGGAGGGCGCCGGGGAGCTGTTTTTT. The V gene is TRBV6-6, the J gene TRBJ2-2; perhaps TRBD2 as D (6 bases). The CDR3 has 13 amino acids. Germline V gene sequence: CDR1 MNHNY, CDR2 SVGAGI (reference sequence). V dropped 4 bases and J dropped 6 bases, with 9 bases sitting between them.

J is TRBJ2-4 and V is TRBV7-3; 7 nucleotides align to TRBD2. Germline CDR1 SGHTA, CDR2 FQGTGA. Germline trimming cut 5 bases from V and 10 bases from J; bases unmatched to any gene: 5. CDR3 length equals 12 residues. The CDR3 DNA sequence: TGTGCCAGCAGCACCCCCGGGGGGATTCAGTACTTC. Its protein is CASSTPGGIQYF. Full variable domain (missing parts from reference TRBV7-3 and TRBJ2-4): GAGVSQTPSNKVTEKGKYVELRCDPISGHTALYWYRQSLGQGPEFLIYFQGTGAADDSGLPNDRFFAVRPEGSVSTLKIQRTERGDSAVYLCASSTPGGIQYFGAGTRLSVL.

The V gene is TRBV2, the J gene TRBJ2-5; TRBD2 might be the D (5 bases). There are 15 residues in the CDR3. V shed 6 bases and J shed 2 bases, with 16 bases lying between them. CDR1 SNHLY and CDR2 FYNNEI come from the germline V gene. The CDR3 sequence is CASRRAQTRQETQYF. CDR3 nucleotides: TGTGCCAGCAGGAGGGCCCAGACAAGACAAGAGACCCAGTACTTC.

This chain links TRBV6-1 with TRBJ1-2; 9 bases fit TRBD1. V shed 5 bases and J 8 bases; nucleotides not matched to a gene: 6. Germline CDR1 MNHNS, CDR2 SASEGT. The CDR3 totals 13 residues. The CDR3 DNA follows: TGTGCCAGCAGTCTCCGGACAGGGGAAGGCTACACCTTC. Its translation: CASSLRTGEGYTF.

V usage is TRBV18 and J usage is TRBJ2-3, with 8 bases identical to TRBD1. The CDR3 is 16 amino acids. V gave up 3 bases and J gave up 8 bases; unmatched junction bases: 13. Germline V gene lookup returns CDR1 KGHSH and CDR2 LQKENI. CDR3 region: CASSPRAGGLQGTQYF. In DNA, the CDR3 is TGTGCCAGCTCACCTAGGGCAGGGGGCCTTCAGGGTACGCAGTATTTT.

This clone appeared a few times. The V and J genes are TRBV6-5 and TRBJ2-4; tentatively, D is TRBD2 (6 bases). Trimming cost V 0 bases and J 15 bases, with 12 bases left between them. The CDR3 consists of 12 residues. From germline, CDR1 is MNHEY and CDR2 SVGAGI. This CDR3 reads CASSYSRGASYF. CDR3 bases: TGTGCCAGCAGTTACTCGCGGGGAGCCTCGTACTTC.

The chain combines TRBV12-5 with TRBJ2-1; 9 bases map to TRBD2. Looked up from germline, CDR1 is LGHNT and CDR2 is FRNRAP. The junction had 5 bases not matched to a gene; V was cut back by 3 bases and J by 5 bases. The CDR3 has 15 amino acids. The CDR3 spells CASGFAAGGNNEQFF. CDR3 DNA: TGTGCTAGTGGTTTTGCGGCGGGGGGGAACAATGAGCAGTTCTTC. Combining the CDR3 with reference TRBV12-5 and TRBJ2-1 gives the whole variable domain DARVTQTPRHKVTEMGQEVTMRCQPILGHNTVFWYRQTMMQGLELLAYFRNRAPLDDSGMPKDRFSAEMPDATLATLKIQPSEPRDSAVYFCASGFAAGGNNEQFFGPGTRLTVL.

This clone was counted once. The rearrangement joins TRBV5-4 to TRBJ1-4, with D unclear. The V gene's germline CDR1 is SGHNT and CDR2 YYREEE (reference sequence). Trimming took off 1 base at V and 6 bases at J, with 7 bases between the two ends. The CDR3 sequence is 13 residues long. The CDR3 DNA reads as TGTGCCAGCAGCTTGTATACGGATGAAAAACTGTTTTTT. It codes for CASSLYTDEKLFF.

The chain uses TRBV7-6 and TRBJ2-3; D not certain. The CDR3 is 15 amino acids. Germline CDR1 and CDR2: SGHVS and FNYEAQ. V was pared by 5 bases and J by 0 bases, with 12 bases between. The CDR3 bases are TGTGCCAGCAGCCCACCCGGGTCTAGCACAGATACGCAGTATTTT. As protein: CASSPPGSSTDTQYF.

This chain links TRBV7-2 with TRBJ2-7; D may correspond to TRBD1 or TRBD2 (6 bases each). The CDR3 contains 15 residues. CDR1 is SGHTA and CDR2 is FQGNSA in the germline V gene. With 1 base removed from V and 3 bases from J, the gap between germline ends came to 13 bases. The CDR3 DNA is TGTGCCAGCAGCTTAGTAGGGGGGCAATACTACGAGCAGTACTTC. Protein: CASSLVGGQYYEQYF.

The sample holds a few counts of this clone. The chain couples TRBV7-3 to TRBJ2-1, with no clear D. The CDR3 is 14 residues long. From germline, CDR1 is SGHTA and CDR2 FQGTGA. Trimming took off 3 bases at V and 4 bases at J, with 10 bases between the two ends. CDR3 loop: CASSLGSVYNEQFF. The CDR3 DNA reads as TGTGCCAGCAGCTTGGGCTCGGTGTACAATGAGCAGTTCTTC.

The chain combines TRBV7-3 with TRBJ2-7; 9 nucleotides align to TRBD1. Looked up from germline, CDR1 is SGHTA and CDR2 is FQGTGA. J was trimmed by 6 bases and V by 2 bases; bases with no gene match: 8. This CDR3 is built from 15 residues. CDR3 protein: CASSLWGTGSVEQYF. The CDR3 DNA sequence: TGTGCCAGCAGCTTATGGGGGACAGGGTCGGTCGAGCAGTACTTC.

The chain links TRBV5-4 to TRBJ1-2; 10 bases are shared with TRBD1. V trimming: 6 bases; J trimming: 5 bases; junction bases outside the gene matches: 13. CDR3 length: 16 residues. In germline, CDR1 is SGHNT, CDR2 YYREEE (reference sequence). The CDR3, as DNA: TGTGCCAGCACCCCAACCCTGGACAGGGGGAGGTATGGCTACACCTTC. This translates into CASTPTLDRGRYGYTF. The full variable domain, completed using reference TRBV5-4 and TRBJ1-2, is ETGVTQSPTHLIKTRGQQVTLRCSSQSGHNTVSWYQQALGQGPQFIFQYYREEENGRGNFPPRFSGLQFPNYSSELNVNALELDDSALYLCASTPTLDRGRYGYTFGSGTRLTVV.

The chain uses TRBV28 and TRBJ1-5; 9 bases map to TRBD1. The CDR3 consists of 13 residues. The junction had 5 bases not matched to a gene; V was cut back by 8 bases and J by 6 bases. Germline assignment: CDR1 MDHEN and CDR2 SYDVKM. CDR3 region: CASHETGGQPQHF. DNA for the CDR3: TGTGCCAGCCACGAGACAGGGGGTCAGCCCCAGCATTTT.

The chain links TRBV5-1 to TRBJ2-3; 8 nucleotides line up with TRBD2. Germline V gene lookup returns CDR1 SGHRS and CDR2 YFSETQ. This CDR3 comprises 13 residues. V lost 0 bases and J lost 8; bases outside the gene matches: 2. As DNA, the CDR3 is TGCGCCAGCAGCTTGGCCCTAGCGGGTACGCAGTATTTT. Protein product: CASSLALAGTQYF.